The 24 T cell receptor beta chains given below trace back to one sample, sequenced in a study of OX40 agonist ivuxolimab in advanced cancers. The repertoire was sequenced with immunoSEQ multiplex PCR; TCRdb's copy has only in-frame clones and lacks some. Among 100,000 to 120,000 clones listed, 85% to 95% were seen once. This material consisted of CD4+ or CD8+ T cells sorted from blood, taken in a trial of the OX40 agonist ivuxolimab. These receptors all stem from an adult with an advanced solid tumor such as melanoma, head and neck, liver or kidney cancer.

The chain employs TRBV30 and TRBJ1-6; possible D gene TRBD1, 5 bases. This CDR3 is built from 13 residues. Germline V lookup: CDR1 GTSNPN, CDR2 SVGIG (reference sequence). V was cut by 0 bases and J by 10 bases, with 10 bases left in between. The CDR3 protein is CAWSVDRRSPLHF. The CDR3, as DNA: TGTGCCTGGAGTGTTGACAGACGATCACCCCTCCACTTT.

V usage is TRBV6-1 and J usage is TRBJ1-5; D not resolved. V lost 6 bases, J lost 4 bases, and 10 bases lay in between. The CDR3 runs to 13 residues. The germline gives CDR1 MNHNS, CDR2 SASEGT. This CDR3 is CASRVRDNQPQHF. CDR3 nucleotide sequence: TGTGCCAGCAGGGTACGGGATAATCAGCCCCAGCATTTT.

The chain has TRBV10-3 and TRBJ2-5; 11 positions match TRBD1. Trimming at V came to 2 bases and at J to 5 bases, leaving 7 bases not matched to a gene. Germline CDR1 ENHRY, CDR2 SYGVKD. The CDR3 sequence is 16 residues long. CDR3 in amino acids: CAISEAGTGGRETQYF. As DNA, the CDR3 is TGTGCCATCAGTGAGGCGGGGACAGGGGGTCGGGAGACCCAGTACTTC.

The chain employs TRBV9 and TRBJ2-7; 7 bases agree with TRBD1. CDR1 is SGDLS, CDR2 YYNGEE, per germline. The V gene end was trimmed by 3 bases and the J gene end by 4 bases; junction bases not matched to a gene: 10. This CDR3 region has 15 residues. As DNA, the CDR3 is TGTGCCAGCAGCGCCCAACCCGGGACAGCATACGAGCAGTACTTC. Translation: CASSAQPGTAYEQYF.

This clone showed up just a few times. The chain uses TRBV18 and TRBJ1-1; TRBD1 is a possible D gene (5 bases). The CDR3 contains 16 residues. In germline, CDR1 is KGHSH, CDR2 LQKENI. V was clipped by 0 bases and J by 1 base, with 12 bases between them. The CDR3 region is CASSPPLSGTNTEAFF. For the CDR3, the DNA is TGTGCCAGCTCACCACCGCTTTCGGGGACGAACACTGAAGCTTTCTTT.

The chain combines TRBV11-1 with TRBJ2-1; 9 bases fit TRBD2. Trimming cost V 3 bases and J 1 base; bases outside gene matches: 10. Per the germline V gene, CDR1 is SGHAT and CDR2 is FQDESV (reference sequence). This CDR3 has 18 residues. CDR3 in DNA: TGTGCCAGCAGCTTCGAAGCGGGGGGACAGTCTTCCTACAATGAGCAGTTCTTC. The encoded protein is CASSFEAGGQSSYNEQFF. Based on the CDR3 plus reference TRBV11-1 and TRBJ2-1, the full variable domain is EAEVAQSPRYKITEKSQAVAFWCDPISGHATLYWYRQILGQGPELLVQFQDESVVDDSQLPKDRFSAERLKGVDSTLKIQPAELGDSAMYLCASSFEAGGQSSYNEQFFGPGTRLTVL.

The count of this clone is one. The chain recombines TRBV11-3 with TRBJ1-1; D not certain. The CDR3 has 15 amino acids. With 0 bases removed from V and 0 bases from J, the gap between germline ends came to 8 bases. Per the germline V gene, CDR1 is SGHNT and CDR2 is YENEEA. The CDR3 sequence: CASSLDGVMNTEAFF. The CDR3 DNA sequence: TGTGCCAGCAGCTTAGATGGGGTCATGAACACTGAAGCTTTCTTT. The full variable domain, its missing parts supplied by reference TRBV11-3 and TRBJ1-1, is EAGVVQSPRYKIIEKKQPVAFWCNPISGHNTLYWYLQNLGQGPELLIRYENEEAVDDSQLPKDRFSAERLKGVDSTLKIQPAELGDSAVYLCASSLDGVMNTEAFFGQGTRLTVV.

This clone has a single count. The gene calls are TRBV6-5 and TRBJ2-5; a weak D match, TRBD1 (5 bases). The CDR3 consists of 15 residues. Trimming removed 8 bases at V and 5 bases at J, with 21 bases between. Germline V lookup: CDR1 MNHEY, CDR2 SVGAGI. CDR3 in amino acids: CASVRQGHNEETQYF. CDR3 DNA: TGTGCCAGCGTCAGGCAGGGTCACAACGAGGAGACCCAGTACTTC.

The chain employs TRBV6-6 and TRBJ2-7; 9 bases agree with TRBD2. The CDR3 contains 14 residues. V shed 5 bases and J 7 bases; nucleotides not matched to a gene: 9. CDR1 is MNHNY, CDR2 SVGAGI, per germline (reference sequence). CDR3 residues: CASSKTAAGGEQYF. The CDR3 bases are TGTGCCAGCAGTAAGACTGCCGCGGGGGGGGAGCAGTACTTC.

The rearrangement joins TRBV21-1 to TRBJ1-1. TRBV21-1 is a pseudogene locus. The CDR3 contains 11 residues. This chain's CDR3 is CASRGGSRAFF. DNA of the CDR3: TGTGCCAGCAGGGGGGGGAGTAGAGCTTTCTTT.

This chain's CDR3 is CASSFPARGQKLFF. The CDR3 DNA reads as TGTGCCAGCAGCTTCCCCGCGAGGGGCCAAAAACTGTTTTTT. The J gene is TRBJ1-4, the V gene TRBV7-9, with a tentative D call TRBD1 (5 bases). Germline V gene data show CDR1 as SEHNR and CDR2 as FQNEAQ (reference sequence). Trimming removed 3 bases from V and 9 bases from J, with 14 bases in between. CDR3 size: 14 residues.

Here the CDR3 DNA reads TGCGCCAGCAGCTTGCAGTTACAGGGAATCGGGGAGCTGTTTTTT. Its protein is CASSLQLQGIGELFF. This sequence joins TRBV5-1 and TRBJ2-2; D is possibly TRBD1 (6 bases). V lost 1 base, J lost 7 bases, and 14 bases lay in between. CDR1 and CDR2 (germline): SGHRS, YFSETQ. The CDR3 loop spans 15 amino acids.

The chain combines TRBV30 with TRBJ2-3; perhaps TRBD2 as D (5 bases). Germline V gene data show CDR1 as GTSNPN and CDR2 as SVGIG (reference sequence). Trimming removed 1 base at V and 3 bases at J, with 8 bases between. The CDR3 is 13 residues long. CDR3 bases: TGTGCCTGGAGTGAGGGAGCGACAGATACGCAGTATTTT. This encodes CAWSEGATDTQYF.

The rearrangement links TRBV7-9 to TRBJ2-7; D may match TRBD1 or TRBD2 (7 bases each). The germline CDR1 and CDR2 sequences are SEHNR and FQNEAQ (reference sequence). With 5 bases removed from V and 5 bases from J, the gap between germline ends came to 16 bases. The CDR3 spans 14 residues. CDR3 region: CASSPQGGINEQYF. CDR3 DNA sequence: TGTGCCAGCAGCCCTCAGGGGGGGATCAACGAGCAGTACTTC.

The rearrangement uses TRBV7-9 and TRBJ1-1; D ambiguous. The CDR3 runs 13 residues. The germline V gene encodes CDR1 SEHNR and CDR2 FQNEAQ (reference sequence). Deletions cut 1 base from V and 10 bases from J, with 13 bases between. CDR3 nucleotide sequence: TGTGCCAGCAGCTTAGGGGGATCGGCCGTAGCTTTCTTT. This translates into CASSLGGSAVAFF.

CDR3 nucleotide sequence: TGCGCCAGCAGCTTGTCTACAAGGGGGACCTACGAGCAGTACTTC. Protein sequence: CASSLSTRGTYEQYF. The rearrangement joins TRBV5-1 to TRBJ2-7, with D possibly being TRBD1 (6 bases). This CDR3 region has 15 residues. The V end lost 1 base, the J end lost 2 bases, and 13 bases lay between the germline ends. Germline loops: CDR1 SGHRS, CDR2 YFSETQ.

The CDR3 DNA reads TGTGCCACCAGCAGAGGAACAGGGGGCCCTTACAATGAGCAGTTCTTC. Its translation is CATSRGTGGPYNEQFF. This rearrangement joins TRBV15 to TRBJ2-1; 9 nucleotides agree with TRBD1. Losses at the gene ends were 1 base for V and 4 bases for J; bases not matched to a gene: 5. CDR1 and CDR2 (germline): LNHNV, YYDKDF (reference sequence). The CDR3 extends over 16 amino acids.

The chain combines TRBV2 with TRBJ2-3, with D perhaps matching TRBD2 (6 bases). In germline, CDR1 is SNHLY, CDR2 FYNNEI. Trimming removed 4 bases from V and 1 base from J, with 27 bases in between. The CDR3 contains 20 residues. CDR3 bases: TGTGCCAGCAGTGCCCGGACTACGGCGGGGCCGGGCGTGGGCACAGATACGCAGTATTTT. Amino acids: CASSARTTAGPGVGTDTQYF.

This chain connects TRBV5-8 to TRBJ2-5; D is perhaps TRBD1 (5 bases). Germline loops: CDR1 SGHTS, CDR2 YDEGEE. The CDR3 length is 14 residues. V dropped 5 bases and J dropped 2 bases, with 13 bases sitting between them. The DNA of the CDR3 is TGTGCCAGCAGGACCCTGGGGCTTCAAGAGACCCAGTACTTC. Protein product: CASRTLGLQETQYF.

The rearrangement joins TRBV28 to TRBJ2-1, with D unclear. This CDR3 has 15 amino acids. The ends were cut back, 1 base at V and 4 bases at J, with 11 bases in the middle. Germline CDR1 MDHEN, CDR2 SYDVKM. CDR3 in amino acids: CASSLSTTSYNEQFF. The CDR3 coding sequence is TGTGCCAGCAGTTTATCAACGACCTCGTACAATGAGCAGTTCTTC.

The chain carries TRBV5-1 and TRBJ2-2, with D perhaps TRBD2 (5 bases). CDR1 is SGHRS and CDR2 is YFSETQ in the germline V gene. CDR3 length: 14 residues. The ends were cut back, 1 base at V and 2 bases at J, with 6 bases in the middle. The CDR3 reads CASSLSGNTGELFF. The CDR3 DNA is TGCGCCAGCAGCTTGAGCGGTAACACCGGGGAGCTGTTTTTT.

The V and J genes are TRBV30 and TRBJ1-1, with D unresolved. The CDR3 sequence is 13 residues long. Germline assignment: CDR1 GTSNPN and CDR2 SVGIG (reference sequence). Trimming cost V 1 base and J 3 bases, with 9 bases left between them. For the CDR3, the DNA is TGTGCCTGGAGTGGGCTCCCGGACACTGAAGCTTTCTTT. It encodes CAWSGLPDTEAFF.

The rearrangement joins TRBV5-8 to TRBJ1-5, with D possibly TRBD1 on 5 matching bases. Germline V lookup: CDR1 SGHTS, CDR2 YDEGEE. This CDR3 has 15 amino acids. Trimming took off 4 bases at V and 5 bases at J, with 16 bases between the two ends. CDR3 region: CASSLSRDSYQPQHF. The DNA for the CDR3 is TGTGCCAGCAGCCTATCGCGGGACTCTTATCAGCCCCAGCATTTT.

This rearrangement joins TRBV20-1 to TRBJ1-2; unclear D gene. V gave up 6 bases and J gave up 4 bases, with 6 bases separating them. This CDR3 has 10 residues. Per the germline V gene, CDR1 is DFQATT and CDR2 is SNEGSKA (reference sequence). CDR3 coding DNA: TGCAGTGCCAGGATCTATGGCTACACCTTC. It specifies CSARIYGYTF.